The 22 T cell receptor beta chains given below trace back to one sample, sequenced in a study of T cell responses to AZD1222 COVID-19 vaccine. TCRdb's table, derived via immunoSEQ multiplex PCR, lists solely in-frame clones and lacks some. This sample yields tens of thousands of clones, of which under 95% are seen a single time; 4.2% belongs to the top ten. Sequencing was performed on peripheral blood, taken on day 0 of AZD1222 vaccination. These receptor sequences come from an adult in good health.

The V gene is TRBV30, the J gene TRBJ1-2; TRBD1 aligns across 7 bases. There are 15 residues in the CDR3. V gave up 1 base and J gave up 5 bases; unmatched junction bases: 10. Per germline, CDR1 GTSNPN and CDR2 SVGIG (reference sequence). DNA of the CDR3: TGTGCCTGGAGTGATAAGGGGGCCCGCGGTTATGGCTACACCTTC. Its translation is CAWSDKGARGYGYTF. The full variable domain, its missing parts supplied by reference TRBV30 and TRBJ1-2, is SQTIHQWPATLVQPVGSPLSLECTVEGTSNPNLYWYRQAAGRGLQLLFYSVGIGQISSEVPQNLSASRPQDRQFILSSKKLLLSDSGFYLCAWSDKGARGYGYTFGSGTRLTVV.

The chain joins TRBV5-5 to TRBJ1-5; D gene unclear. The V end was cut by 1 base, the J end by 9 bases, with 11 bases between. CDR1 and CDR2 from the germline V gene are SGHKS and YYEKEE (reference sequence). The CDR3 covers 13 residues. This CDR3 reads CASSLTGASPQHF. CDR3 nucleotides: TGTGCCAGCAGCTTGACTGGTGCCTCGCCCCAGCATTTT.

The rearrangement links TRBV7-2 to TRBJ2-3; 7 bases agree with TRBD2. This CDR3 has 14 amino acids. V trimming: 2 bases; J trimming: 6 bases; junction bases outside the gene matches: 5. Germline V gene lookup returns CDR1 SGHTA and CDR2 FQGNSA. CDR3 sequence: CASSLTREWDTQYF. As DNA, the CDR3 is TGTGCCAGCAGCTTAACGCGGGAGTGGGATACGCAGTATTTT. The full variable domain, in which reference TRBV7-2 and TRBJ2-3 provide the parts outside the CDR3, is GAGVSQSPSNKVTEKGKDVELRCDPISGHTALYWYRQSLGQGLEFLIYFQGNSAPDKSGLPSDRFSAERTGGSVSTLTIQRTQQEDSAVYLCASSLTREWDTQYFGPGTRLTVL.

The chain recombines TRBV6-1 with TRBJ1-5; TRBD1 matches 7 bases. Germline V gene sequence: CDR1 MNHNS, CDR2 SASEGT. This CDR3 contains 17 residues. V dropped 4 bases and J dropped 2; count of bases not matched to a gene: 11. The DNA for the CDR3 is TGTGCCAGCAGTGCCCGGGGGTACAGGGGAGGCAATCAGCCCCAGCATTTT. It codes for CASSARGYRGGNQPQHF.

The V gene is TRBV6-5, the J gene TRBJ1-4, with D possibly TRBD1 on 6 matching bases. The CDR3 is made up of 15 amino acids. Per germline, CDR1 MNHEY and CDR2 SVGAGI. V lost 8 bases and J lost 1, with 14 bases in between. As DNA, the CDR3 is TGTGCCAGCCGAAGTGGGGGCGGAACTAATGAAAAACTGTTTTTT. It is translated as CASRSGGGTNEKLFF.

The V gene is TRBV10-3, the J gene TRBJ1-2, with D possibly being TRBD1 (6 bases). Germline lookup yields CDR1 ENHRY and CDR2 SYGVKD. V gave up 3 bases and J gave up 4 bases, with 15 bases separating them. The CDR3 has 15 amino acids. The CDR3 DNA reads TGTGCCATCAGTGAAGTAGGCAGGGGATCCTATGGCTACACCTTC. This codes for CAISEVGRGSYGYTF.

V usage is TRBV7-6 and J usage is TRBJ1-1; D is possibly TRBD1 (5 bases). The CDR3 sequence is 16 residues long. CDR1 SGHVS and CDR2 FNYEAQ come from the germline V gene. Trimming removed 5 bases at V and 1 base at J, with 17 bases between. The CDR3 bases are TGTGCCAGCAGCCCCCAATTTGGGGCCCAGAACACTGAAGCTTTCTTT. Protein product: CASSPQFGAQNTEAFF.

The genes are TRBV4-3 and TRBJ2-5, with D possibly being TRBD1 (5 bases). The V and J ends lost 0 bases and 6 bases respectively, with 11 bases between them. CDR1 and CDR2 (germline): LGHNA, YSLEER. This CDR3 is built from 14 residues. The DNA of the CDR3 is TGCGCCAGCAGCCAAGAAGTCTCAGGGAAGACCCAGTACTTC. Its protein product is CASSQEVSGKTQYF.

CDR3 residues: CASSTATGGRTTDTQYF. DNA of the CDR3: TGTGCCAGTAGTACCGCCACCGGTGGGCGGACCACAGATACGCAGTATTTT. The chain has TRBV19 and TRBJ2-3; no clear D gene. The CDR3 consists of 17 residues. Trimming pared 4 bases from V and 2 bases from J, leaving 19 bases between. The germline CDR1 and CDR2 sequences are LNHDA and SQIVND (reference sequence).

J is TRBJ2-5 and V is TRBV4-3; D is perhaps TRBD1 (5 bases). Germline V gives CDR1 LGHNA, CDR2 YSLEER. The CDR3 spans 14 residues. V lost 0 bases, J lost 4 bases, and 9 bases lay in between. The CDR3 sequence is CASSQDPGIETQYF. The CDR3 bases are TGCGCCAGCAGCCAAGATCCAGGGATAGAGACCCAGTACTTC.

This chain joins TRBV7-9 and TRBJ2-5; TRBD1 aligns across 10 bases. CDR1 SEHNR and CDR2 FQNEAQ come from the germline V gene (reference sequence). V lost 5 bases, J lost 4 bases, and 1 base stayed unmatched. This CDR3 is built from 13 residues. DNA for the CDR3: TGTGCCAGCAGCCGGGACAGGGGAGAGACCCAGTACTTC. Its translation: CASSRDRGETQYF.

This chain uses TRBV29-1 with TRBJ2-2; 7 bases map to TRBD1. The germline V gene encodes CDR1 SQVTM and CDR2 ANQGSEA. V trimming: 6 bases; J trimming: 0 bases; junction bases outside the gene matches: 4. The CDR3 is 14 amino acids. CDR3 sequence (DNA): TGCAGCGTGACAGGGATTTCGAACACCGGGGAGCTGTTTTTT. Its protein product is CSVTGISNTGELFF.

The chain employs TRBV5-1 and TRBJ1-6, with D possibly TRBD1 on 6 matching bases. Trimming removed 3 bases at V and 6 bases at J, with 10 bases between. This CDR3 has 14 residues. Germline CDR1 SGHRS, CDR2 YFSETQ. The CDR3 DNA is TGCGCCAGCAGCTCAGGGGTGAGTAATTCACCCCTCCACTTT. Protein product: CASSSGVSNSPLHF.

CDR3: CASSENLRDRSGGYTF. The CDR3 nucleotides read TGTGCCAGCAGTGAAAACCTTCGGGACAGATCGGGCGGCTACACCTTC. The chain joins TRBV2 to TRBJ1-2, with 7 nucleotides matching TRBD1. Trimming removed 2 bases from V and 8 bases from J; junction bases left unmatched: 14. There are 16 residues in the CDR3. Germline V lookup: CDR1 SNHLY, CDR2 FYNNEI.

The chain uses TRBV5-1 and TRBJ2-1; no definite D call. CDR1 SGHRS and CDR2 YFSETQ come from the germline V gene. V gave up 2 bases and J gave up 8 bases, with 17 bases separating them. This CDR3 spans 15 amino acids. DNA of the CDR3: TGCGCCAGCAGCTTAATTCTCGCTTCGGGCGATGAGCAGTTCTTC. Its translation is CASSLILASGDEQFF.

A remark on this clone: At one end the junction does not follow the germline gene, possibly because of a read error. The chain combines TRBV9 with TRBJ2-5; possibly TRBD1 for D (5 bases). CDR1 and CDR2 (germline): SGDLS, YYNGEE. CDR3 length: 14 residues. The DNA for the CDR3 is TGTGCCAGCAACGTAGGACACCCACAAGAGACCCAGTACTTC. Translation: CASNVGHPQETQYF.

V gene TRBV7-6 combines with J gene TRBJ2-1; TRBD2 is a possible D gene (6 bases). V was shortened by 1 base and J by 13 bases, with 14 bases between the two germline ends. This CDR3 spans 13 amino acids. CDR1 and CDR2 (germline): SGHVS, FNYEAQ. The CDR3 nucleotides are TGTGCCAGCAGCTTAGGCTCCGGGGGTAGTCAGTTCTTC. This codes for CASSLGSGGSQFF.

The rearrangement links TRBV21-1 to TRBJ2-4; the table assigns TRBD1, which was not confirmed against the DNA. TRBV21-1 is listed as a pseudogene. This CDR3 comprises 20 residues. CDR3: CASSKGGFAGPTVAKNIQYF. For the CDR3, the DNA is TGTGCCAGCAGCAAAGGAGGTTTTGCTGGCCCGACAGTAGCCAAAAACATTCAGTACTTC.

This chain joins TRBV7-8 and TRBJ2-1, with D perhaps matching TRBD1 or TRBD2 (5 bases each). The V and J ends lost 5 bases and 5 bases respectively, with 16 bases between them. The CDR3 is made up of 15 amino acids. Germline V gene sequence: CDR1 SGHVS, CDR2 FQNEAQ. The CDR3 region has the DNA TGTGCCAGCAGCCCAAGGACTGGGGGAGACAATGAGCAGTTCTTC. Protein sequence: CASSPRTGGDNEQFF.

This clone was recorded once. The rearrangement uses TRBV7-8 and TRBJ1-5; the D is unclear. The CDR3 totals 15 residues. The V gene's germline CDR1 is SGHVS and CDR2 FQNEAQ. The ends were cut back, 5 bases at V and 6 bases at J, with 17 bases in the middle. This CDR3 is CASSPPGRLGQPQHF. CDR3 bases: TGTGCCAGCAGCCCCCCGGGCAGGCTGGGTCAGCCCCAGCATTTT.

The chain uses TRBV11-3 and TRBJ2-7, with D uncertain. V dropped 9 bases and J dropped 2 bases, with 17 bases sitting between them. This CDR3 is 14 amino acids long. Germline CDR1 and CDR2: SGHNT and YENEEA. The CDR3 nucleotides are TGTGCCAGTGGGATGGGAAGGTTCACCTACGAGCAGTACTTC. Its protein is CASGMGRFTYEQYF.

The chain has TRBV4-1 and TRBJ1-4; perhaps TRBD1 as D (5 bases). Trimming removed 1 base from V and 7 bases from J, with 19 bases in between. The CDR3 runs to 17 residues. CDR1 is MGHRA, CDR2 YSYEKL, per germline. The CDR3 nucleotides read TGCGCCAGCAGCCAAGGTCCCGCGGAGGGGATTTCTGAAAAACTGTTTTTT. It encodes CASSQGPAEGISEKLFF.